The T cell receptor beta chain described here comes from a study of T cell repertoires in cytomegalovirus infection. General observations from the study: The study identified carriers of CMV plus the relevant HLA from cumulative public TCR beta family frequency.

This clonotype was observed many times. The antigen is not known. TCRdb reprocessed the reads with MiXCR, giving one entry per CDR3 protein. The table has around 280,000 distinct CDR3 sequences, about 8.8% seen once. In germline, CDR1 is SGHVS, CDR2 FNYEAQ. This CDR3 contains 13 residues. V dropped 4 bases and J dropped 6; count of bases not matched to a gene: 2. The sequenced sample was PBMCs. This rearrangement joins TRBV7-6 to TRBJ1-1; TRBD1 matches at 10 bases. This receptor was taken from a human donor in good health (CMV status not recorded). Some clones in this sample may be carry-over from other donors' samples. The CDR3 loop is CASSSGTGAEAFF. The CDR3 DNA is TGTGCCAGCAGCTCGGGGACAGGGGCTGAAGCTTTCTTT. The full variable domain, rest sourced from reference TRBV7-6 and TRBJ1-1, is GAGVSQSPRYKVTKRGQDVALRCDPISGHVSLYWYRQALGQGPEFLTYFNYEAQQDKSGLPNDRFSAERPEGSISTLTIQRTEQRDSAMYRCASSSGTGAEAFFGQGTRLTVV.